This T cell receptor beta chain was recorded in a study of cytomegalovirus exposure and HLA in healthy donors (dated by TCRdb to about 2017). Describing the broader study: In an earlier analysis of about 560 of the donors, approximately 260 Gb of sequence data and 90 million to 120 million unique TCR beta sequences from about 190 million T cells were reported. About 5 DR-DQ haplotypes were handled as single units for association and clustering, since linkage in the cohort was strong. Every discovery cohort repertoire had been produced on one sequencing platform. The T cell repertoires of some 670 subjects were profiled by immunosequencing and related to cytomegalovirus serostatus. Donor age, sex, ethnicity and CMV serostatus were collected together with the repertoire data. Among about 370 genotyped donors of the cohort, an average of roughly 230,000 unique TCR beta nucleotide sequences was sequenced per donor, of which roughly 17% were non-productive. The later analysis used no new phenotypic data to find candidate immune exposures, relying instead on TCR beta sequences and their occurrence across donors. In a later genetic analysis, genome-wide SNP genotypes for about 55% of the 666 donors were used, and that subset was treated as a discovery cohort. In an earlier analysis of more than 550 of the donors, high-throughput TCR beta sequencing was used to judge whether each TCR beta V gene segment behaved as functional or pseudogenic. HLA typing included class I and class II loci at four-digit resolution. To predict cytomegalovirus infection status, the study combined high-throughput TCR immunosequencing, statistical association of individual TCRs with disease status, and machine learning. A later analysis re-examined previously published TCR beta repertoires from just over 650 donors and added high-resolution HLA genotyping to investigate patterns of TCR occurrence. The aim of the study was to test whether cataloging public T cell receptors could identify signatures of past pathogen exposure. Of the 350 to 400 genotyped donors, about 80% fell in the genetic ancestry cluster associated with self-reported Caucasian donors. The number of donors typed differed by locus, with 629-630 for A, B, C, DRB1 and DQB1, roughly 520 for DQA1, nearly 610 for DPA1, and over 400 for DPB1. About 280 gigabases of sequencing data and 70 million to 100 million unique TCR sequences made up an early release that covered 500 to 700 HLA-typed donors. In addition to the first cohort of approximately 650 subjects, a separate validation cohort of 130 or so different subjects was used. What the authors observed across the whole study: Roughly uniform sequencing depth across donors was assumed in presence/absence analyses, although this assumption may not hold. About 17 rarely observed V segments, including chromosome 9 orphons, were excluded from the earlier analysis of approximately 600 of the donors because counts were too low. A later analysis found that most CMV-associated TCR beta chains appeared HLA-restricted, with HLA associations seemingly driven largely by CMV exposure. In the study, 150 to 200 TCR beta chains were listed as associated with cytomegalovirus. Compared with the 666-donor mean, donors in an Asian-associated ancestry cluster had fewer N-insertions in productive TCRs, according to a later genetic analysis. The classifier was reported to diagnose cytomegalovirus status with high specificity and sensitivity in both the original and validation cohorts. In a later analysis, HLA-associated TCR beta chains were found to be more clonally expanded and to have lower generation probabilities than equally common non-associated chains. When HLA alleles, especially DR and DQ, strongly co-occurred, TCR associations were difficult to assign to individual alleles. CMV serostatus was the only immune exposure information available for the cohort. An earlier analysis of 587 of the donors showed that most TCR beta V segments appeared in productive rearrangements either about 87% or about 30% of the time, which broadly matched IMGT annotations. In a later analysis, several top co-occurrence clusters were reported to appear linked to parvovirus B19, influenza, CMV and Epstein-Barr virus. A cluster of highly shared sequence variants was judged likely to be a technical artifact of the sequencing pipeline. The authors suggested that the approach could potentially be extended to other disease states and immunological phenotypes. In a later genetic analysis, a missense DCLRE1C variant was associated with V-gene and J-gene trimming of TCR beta chains, and the association was replicated in an independent cohort. Linkage disequilibrium might explain the correlated functional status among segregating V segments, but an unknown experimental factor could not be excluded. Because the 87-base-pair reads could not distinguish some IMGT-functional V segments, including TRBV6-2 and TRBV6-3, those segments were excluded. A further reported finding was that TCR beta sequences accurately predicted the HLA-A and HLA-B alleles for most subjects in the first cohort. The cohort was sequenced for TCR beta chains only, and without alpha or paired-chain data the features that could be detected were limited. While some public TCRs were present in many individuals, most TCR sequences turned up only very rarely across donors. In a later analysis, around 17,000 TCR beta sequences were associated with specific HLA alleles at a false discovery rate of 0.05. A later analysis found that TCR association rates varied across HLA loci, with DRB1 alleles showing the most associated TCRs and HLA-C alleles the fewest. HLA typing was unavailable for some donors at each locus, so association tests used only the typed subset. Three of the identified cytomegalovirus-associated TCR beta chains were confirmed in vitro to be specific for cytomegalovirus antigens.

A remark on this clone: Its antigen target is currently unknown. No qualities accompany the bases; no much larger clone lies one base away.

In the germline V gene (reference sequence), CDR1 corresponds to MNHEY and CDR2 to SMNVEV. The cysteine opens and the phenylalanine closes a CDR3 of 15 amino acids. CDR3 DNA only is kept here, 45 bases in frame from base 1. Trimming takes 1 base from V and 4 bases from J, and the germline ends sit 11 bases apart. In total, 600 or so healthy bone marrow donors made up the cohort. Cohort members were all nominally healthy when sampled, although unrecorded immune exposures were likely present. The donor tested CMV seropositive and was one of the 289 seropositive cohort members. A peripheral blood sample was provided by each donor, and peripheral blood mononuclear cells were used for TCR beta sequencing. The Qiagen DNeasy Blood Extraction Kit was used to extract genomic DNA from the blood cell samples. Library preparation used the immunoSEQ multiplex PCR assay. For the multiplex PCR, a mixture combining 60 forward primers for TCR Vbeta segments and 13 reverse primers for TCR Jbeta segments was used. The CDR3 region of rearranged TCR beta genes was amplified from genomic DNA by a multiplex PCR assay. The amplified TCR beta libraries were sequenced on the Illumina HiSeq System as 87-base-pair reads. Concerning the study's data processing: A later analysis counted about 76 million unique TCR beta chains across the roughly 700 repertoires, and around 9.9 million of these chains were shared by at least two donors. To remove PCR and sequencing errors, raw reads were error-corrected and collapsed into unique sequences using a nearest-neighbor algorithm that merged closely related sequences. CDR3 sequences were aligned to IMGT reference sequences to assign V, D and J gene segments. For a sequence to be retained, at least a six-nucleotide match to both a V gene segment and a J gene segment was required. A rearrangement was called productive if the CDR3 had no stop codons and remained in frame with V and J, and every other rearrangement was called non-productive. Following IMGT convention, CDR3 was defined as the stretch from the second conserved V-encoded cysteine up to the conserved J-encoded phenylalanine. The earlier analysis of 500 to 650 of the donors excluded any sequence lacking an unambiguous match to a single V gene segment. An earlier analysis of around 600 of the donors classified V segments as functional when productive rearrangements were above 56.7% and as segregating when the standard deviation between donors was above 5%. To diagnose cytomegalovirus status from the catalog of TCR beta chain sequences, a statistical classification framework was built. V and J gene assignment, in a later analysis, came from comparing TCR nucleotide sequences with IMGT/GENE-DB human TR gene sequences. The TCRdist pipeline was used in a later analysis to assign CDR3 sequences and most-parsimonious VDJ recombination scenarios. In a later analysis, every TCR beta chain was defined by the combination of its CDR3 amino acid sequence and its V-gene family, and reads without a unique V-gene family were dropped. As a way to deal with suspected cross-contamination and a sequencing artifact, a later analysis dropped hundreds of nucleotide sequences that were highly shared and had low generation probability. A later analysis calculated a clonal expansion index for each public chain from normalized within-repertoire ranks of inferred template counts. A later analysis computed generation probabilities with a VDJ recombination model fitted to out-of-frame rearrangements, and checked the results against IGoR. In a later analysis, hypergeometric tests were used to score TCR-TCR, TCR-HLA and TCR-CMV co-occurrence, with a repertoire-size bias correction applied to TCR pairs. To estimate false discovery rates, a later analysis permuted the HLA or CMV assignments 20 times. In a later analysis, co-occurring TCRs were grouped using DBSCAN, and TCRdist sequence similarity was added for clustering within HLA-allele-positive subsets. For co-occurrence clustering, repertoires with fewer than 30,000 or more than 120,000 public chains were excluded, along with 4 to 6 repertoires with anomalous nucleotide sharing. TCRdb limited this immuneACCESS table to in-frame rearrangements with V and J called. A share of clones is missing; checked studies link under half to unresolved V genes, and the rest is unexplained. That table furnishes V, J and clone size, whereas the DNA furnished D and trimming. The sample table contains some 190,000 clones; only one count was recorded for 76% of them. Jointly, the top ten make up 2% to 3% of the sample.

Sequenced input: PBMCs. The chain was built from TRBV27 and TRBJ1-3; the D gene identity is not certain. This TCR derives from a woman aged 25 to 39 in good health and CMV-seropositive. For the CDR3, the sequence is CASSLYQSVGNTIYF. The DNA sequence follows: TGTGCCAGCAGTTTATACCAGTCTGTCGGAAACACCATATATTTT.